This TCR beta chain was documented in a study of T cell changes during pregnancy in multiple sclerosis. Clones were sequenced by immunoSEQ multiplex PCR, and TCRdb holds only the in-frame ones, with some missing. The sample carries approximately 50,000 clones, around 90% recorded once. The V gene's germline CDR1 is SGHTS and CDR2 YDEGEE. The CDR3 spans 16 residues. Losses at the gene ends were 4 bases for V and 2 bases for J; bases not matched to a gene: 8. The chain recombines TRBV5-8 with TRBJ2-1, with TRBD2 identical over 8 bases. Here the sequenced sample was CD4+ T cells from peripheral blood mononuclear cells, taken after pregnancy. The sequence came from a female donor in good health, enrolled as a control in a pregnancy study. CDR3 DNA: TGTGCCAGCAGCCCCCGGACAGCGGGGGCCTACAATGAGCAGTTCTTC. Translated: CASSPRTAGAYNEQFF.